This TCR beta chain derives from a study of post-analysis software for immune sequencing data. Study-level results: Under the F measure, samples that were prepared in one batch clustered strongly together. In patients, TRBV5-6, TRBV5-1 and TRBV20-1 belonged to roughly five TRBV segments found more frequently than in controls.

The CDR3 is made up of 12 amino acids. Trimming removed 6 bases from V and 2 bases from J, with 7 bases in between. Germline V lookup: CDR1 MNHEY, CDR2 SVGAGI. This clonotype was picked up many times. Antigen: not known. Unique molecular identifiers had been added to the TCR beta cDNA libraries. A single record per CDR3 protein comes from TCRdb applying MiXCR to the PCR reads. The table shows around 200,000 distinct CDR3 sequences, with 29% occurring only once. The rearrangement links TRBV6-5 to TRBJ2-5, with D possibly being TRBD1 (5 bases). The sequence came from a girl aged 2-17 years with multiple sclerosis. Source material: blood. In nucleotides, the CDR3 is TGTGCCAGCAGCAACAGGCAAGAGACCCAGTACTTC. Amino acid sequence: CASSNRQETQYF.